This T cell receptor beta chain was retrieved from a study of blood T cell repertoires in COVID-19. The table lists this clone with a count of one. Sequencing used immunoSEQ multiplex PCR; TCRdb keeps in-frame clones, though not all of them. The sample has some 83,000 clones, roughly 84% seen once. The CDR3 extends over 14 amino acids. Germline V CDR1 and CDR2: MNHEY, SMNVEV (reference sequence). V dropped 6 bases and J dropped 9; count of bases not matched to a gene: 9. The sequenced sample was peripheral blood. The sequence derives from a man in his forties or fifties with acute or convalescent COVID-19. The rearrangement uses TRBV27 and TRBJ1-5, with 9 bases lining up with TRBD1. CDR3 residues: CASRSTGGLRPQHF. CDR3 bases: TGTGCCAGCAGGTCTACAGGGGGCTTAAGGCCCCAGCATTTT.